Sequencing of this TCR beta chain was carried out in a study of cytomegalovirus exposure and HLA in healthy donors. The PCR contained 60 Vbeta and 13 Jbeta primers. Assay: immunoSEQ multiplex PCR; the TCRdb copy retains only in-frame clones and omits some. The sample table includes approximately 180,000 clones. The CDR3 consists of 13 residues. V was clipped by 7 bases and J by 3 bases; unmatched bases: 3. Per germline, CDR1 SNHLY and CDR2 FYNNEI. The sequence derives from a man aged 25-45 years in good health and CMV-seronegative. The chain employs TRBV2 and TRBJ1-2; 9 bases align to TRBD1. Sequencing was performed on PBMCs. The CDR3 here is CASIDRGYYGYTF. The CDR3 nucleotides read TGTGCCAGCATTGACAGGGGGTACTATGGCTACACCTTC. Filled out from reference TRBV2 and TRBJ1-2, the complete variable domain reads EPEVTQTPSHQVTQMGQEVILRCVPISNHLYFYWYRQILGQKVEFLVSFYNNEISEKSEIFDDQFSVERPDGSNFTLKIRSTKLEDSAMYFCASIDRGYYGYTFGSGTRLTVV.